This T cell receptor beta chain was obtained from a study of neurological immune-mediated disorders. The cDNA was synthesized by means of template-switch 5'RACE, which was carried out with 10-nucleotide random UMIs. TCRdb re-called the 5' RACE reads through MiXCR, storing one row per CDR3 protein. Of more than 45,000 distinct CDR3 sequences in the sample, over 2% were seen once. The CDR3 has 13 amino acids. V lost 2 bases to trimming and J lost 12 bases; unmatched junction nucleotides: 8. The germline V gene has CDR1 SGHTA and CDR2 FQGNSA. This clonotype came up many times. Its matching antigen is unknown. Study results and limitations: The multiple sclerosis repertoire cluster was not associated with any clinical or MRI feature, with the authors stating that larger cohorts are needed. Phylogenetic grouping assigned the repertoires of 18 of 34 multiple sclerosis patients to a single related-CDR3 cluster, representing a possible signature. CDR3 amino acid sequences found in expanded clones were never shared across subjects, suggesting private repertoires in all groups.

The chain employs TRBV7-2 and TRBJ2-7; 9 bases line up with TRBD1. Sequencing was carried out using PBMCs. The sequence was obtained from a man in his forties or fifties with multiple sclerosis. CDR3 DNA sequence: TGTGCCAGCAGCTTATCCCGGGACAGGGCTACGTACTTC. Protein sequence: CASSLSRDRATYF.